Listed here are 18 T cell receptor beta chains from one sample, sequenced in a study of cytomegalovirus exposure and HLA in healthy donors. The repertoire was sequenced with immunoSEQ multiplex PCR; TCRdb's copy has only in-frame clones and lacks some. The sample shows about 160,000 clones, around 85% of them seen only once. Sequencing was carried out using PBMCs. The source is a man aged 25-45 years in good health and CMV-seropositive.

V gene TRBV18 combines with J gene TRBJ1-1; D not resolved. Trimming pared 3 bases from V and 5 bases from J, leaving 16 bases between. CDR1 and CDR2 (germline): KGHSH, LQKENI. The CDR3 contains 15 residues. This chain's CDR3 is CASSPRDRGFTEAFF. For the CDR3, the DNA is TGTGCCAGCTCACCCCGGGATCGGGGTTTTACTGAAGCTTTCTTT.

The CDR3 is CASSRDRGREGYTF. CDR3 sequence (DNA): TGTGCCAGCAGCCGGGACAGGGGGCGCGAGGGCTACACCTTC. This rearrangement joins TRBV9 to TRBJ1-2; 12 bases map to TRBD1. CDR3 length equals 14 residues. Germline CDR1 SGDLS, CDR2 YYNGEE. The ends lost 4 bases at V and 8 bases at J; junction bases unmatched: 6.

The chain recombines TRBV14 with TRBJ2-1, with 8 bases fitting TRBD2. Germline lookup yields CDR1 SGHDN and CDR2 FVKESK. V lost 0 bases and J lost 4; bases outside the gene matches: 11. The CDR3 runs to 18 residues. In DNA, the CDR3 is TGTGCCAGCAGCCAAGATATAGCACGGGGGGGCACGTACAATGAGCAGTTCTTC. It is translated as CASSQDIARGGTYNEQFF.

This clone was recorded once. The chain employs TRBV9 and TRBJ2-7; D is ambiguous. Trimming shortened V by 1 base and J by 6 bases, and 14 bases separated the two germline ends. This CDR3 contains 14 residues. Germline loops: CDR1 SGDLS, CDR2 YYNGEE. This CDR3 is CASSVRDGSGEQYF. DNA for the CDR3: TGTGCCAGCAGCGTACGAGACGGTTCGGGCGAGCAGTACTTC.

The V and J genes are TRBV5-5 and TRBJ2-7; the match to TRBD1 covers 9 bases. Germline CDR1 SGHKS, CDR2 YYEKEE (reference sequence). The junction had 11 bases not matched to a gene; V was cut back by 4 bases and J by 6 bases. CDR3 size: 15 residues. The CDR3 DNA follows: TGTGCCAGCAGCCACCCGGGACAGGGCTTTATCGAGCAGTACTTC. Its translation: CASSHPGQGFIEQYF.

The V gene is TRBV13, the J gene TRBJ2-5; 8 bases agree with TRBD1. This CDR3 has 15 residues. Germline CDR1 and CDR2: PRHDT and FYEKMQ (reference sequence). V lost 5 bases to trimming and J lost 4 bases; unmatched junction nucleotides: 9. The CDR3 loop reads CASSPQGTGGETQYF. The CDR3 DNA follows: TGTGCCAGCAGCCCCCAAGGGACAGGCGGAGAGACCCAGTACTTC.

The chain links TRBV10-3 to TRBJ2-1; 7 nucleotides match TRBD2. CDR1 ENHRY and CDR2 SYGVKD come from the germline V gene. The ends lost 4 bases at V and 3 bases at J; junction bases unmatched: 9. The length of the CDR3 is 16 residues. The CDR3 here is CAISGVWGGNYNEQFF. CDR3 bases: TGTGCCATCAGTGGGGTCTGGGGGGGGAACTACAATGAGCAGTTCTTC.

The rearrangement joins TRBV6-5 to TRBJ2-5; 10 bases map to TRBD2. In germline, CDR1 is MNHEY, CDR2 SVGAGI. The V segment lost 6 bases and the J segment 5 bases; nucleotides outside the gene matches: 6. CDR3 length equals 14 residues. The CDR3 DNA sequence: TGTGCCAGCAGGAGCGGGGGGGCGGGCGAGACCCAGTACTTC. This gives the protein CASRSGGAGETQYF.

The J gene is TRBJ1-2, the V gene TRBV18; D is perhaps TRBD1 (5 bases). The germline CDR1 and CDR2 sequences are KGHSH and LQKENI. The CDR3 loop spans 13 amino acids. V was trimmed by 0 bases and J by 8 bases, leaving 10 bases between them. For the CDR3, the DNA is TGTGCCAGCTCACCACCCGGGGGACCAGGCTACACCTTC. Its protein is CASSPPGGPGYTF.

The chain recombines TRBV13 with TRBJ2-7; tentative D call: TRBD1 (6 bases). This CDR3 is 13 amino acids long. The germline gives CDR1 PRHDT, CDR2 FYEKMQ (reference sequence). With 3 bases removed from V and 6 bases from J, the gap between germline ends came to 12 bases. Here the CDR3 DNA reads TGTGCCAGCAGCTTTGGACAGTGGGGCGAGCAGTACTTC. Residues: CASSFGQWGEQYF.

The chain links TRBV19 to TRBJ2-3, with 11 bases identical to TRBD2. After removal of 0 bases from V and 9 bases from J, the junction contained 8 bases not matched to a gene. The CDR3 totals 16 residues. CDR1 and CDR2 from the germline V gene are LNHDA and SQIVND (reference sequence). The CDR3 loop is CASSIDPTSGARTQYF. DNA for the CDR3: TGTGCCAGTAGTATAGATCCGACTAGCGGGGCGAGGACGCAGTATTTT.

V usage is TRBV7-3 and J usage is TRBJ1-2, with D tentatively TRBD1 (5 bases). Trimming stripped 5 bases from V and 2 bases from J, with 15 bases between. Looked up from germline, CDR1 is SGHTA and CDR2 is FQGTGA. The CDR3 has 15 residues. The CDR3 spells CASSLNSGPNYGYTF. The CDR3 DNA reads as TGTGCCAGCAGCCTTAACTCAGGGCCGAACTATGGCTACACCTTC. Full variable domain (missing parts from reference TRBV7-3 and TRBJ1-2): GAGVSQTPSNKVTEKGKYVELRCDPISGHTALYWYRQSLGQGPEFLIYFQGTGAADDSGLPNDRFFAVRPEGSVSTLKIQRTERGDSAVYLCASSLNSGPNYGYTFGSGTRLTVV.

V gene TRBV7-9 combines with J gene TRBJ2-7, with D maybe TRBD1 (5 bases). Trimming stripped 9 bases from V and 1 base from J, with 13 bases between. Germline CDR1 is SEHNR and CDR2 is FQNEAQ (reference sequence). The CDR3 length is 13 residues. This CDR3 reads CARRTRPSYEQYF. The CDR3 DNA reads TGTGCCAGGCGGACACGTCCGTCCTACGAGCAGTACTTC. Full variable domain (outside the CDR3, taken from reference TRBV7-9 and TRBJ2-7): DTGVSQNPRHKITKRGQNVTFRCDPISEHNRLYWYRQTLGQGPEFLTYFQNEAQLEKSRLLSDRFSAERPKGSFSTLEIQRTEQGDSAMYLCARRTRPSYEQYFGPGTRLTVT.

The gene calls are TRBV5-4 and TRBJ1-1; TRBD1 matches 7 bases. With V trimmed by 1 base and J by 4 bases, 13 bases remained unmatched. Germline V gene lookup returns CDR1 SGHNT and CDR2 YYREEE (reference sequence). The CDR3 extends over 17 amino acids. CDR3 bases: TGTGCCAGCAGCTTGTATGGGCAGGGGGTTGAGGGCACTGAAGCTTTCTTT. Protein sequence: CASSLYGQGVEGTEAFF.

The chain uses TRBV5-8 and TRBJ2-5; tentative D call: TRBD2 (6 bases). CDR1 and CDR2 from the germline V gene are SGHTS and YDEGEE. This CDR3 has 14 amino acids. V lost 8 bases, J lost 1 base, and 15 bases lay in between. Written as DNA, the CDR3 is TGTGCCAGTCAGAGCGGGTGGATCCAAGAGACCCAGTACTTC. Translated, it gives CASQSGWIQETQYF.

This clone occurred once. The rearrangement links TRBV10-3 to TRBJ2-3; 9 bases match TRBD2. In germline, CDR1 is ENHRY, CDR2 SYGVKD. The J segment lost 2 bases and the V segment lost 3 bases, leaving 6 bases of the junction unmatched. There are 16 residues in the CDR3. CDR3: CAISENSGGPTDTQYF. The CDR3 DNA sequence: TGTGCCATCAGTGAAAACAGCGGGGGGCCCACAGATACGCAGTATTTT.

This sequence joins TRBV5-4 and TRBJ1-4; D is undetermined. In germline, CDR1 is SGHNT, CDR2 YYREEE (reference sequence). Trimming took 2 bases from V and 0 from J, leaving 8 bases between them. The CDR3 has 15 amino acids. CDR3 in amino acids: CASSFELATNEKLFF. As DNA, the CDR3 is TGTGCCAGCAGCTTTGAGTTGGCAACTAATGAAAAACTGTTTTTT.

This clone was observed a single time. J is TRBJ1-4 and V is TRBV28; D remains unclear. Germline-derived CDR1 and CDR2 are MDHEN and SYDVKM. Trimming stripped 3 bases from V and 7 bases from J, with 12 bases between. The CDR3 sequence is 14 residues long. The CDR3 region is CASSFPSEGEKLFF. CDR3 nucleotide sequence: TGTGCCAGCAGTTTTCCATCGGAGGGTGAAAAACTGTTTTTT.